The 8 T cell receptor beta chains listed next were all sequenced from one sample in a study of T cells expressing NK-cell markers. TCRdb re-called the 5' RACE reads and catalogs CDR3 proteins one per entry, DNA excluded. The table lists about 260,000 distinct CDR3 sequences. Source material: blood T cells: a sorted CD56 or NKG2C T cell subset, CD4+ or CD8+ T cells, or bulk PBMC T cells (not recorded which). The receptor set was obtained from a man aged 18 to 29 in good health.

The chain carries TRBV6-5 and TRBJ2-1; TCRdb's D call, TRBD2, is unchecked because there is no DNA. The CDR3 contains 15 residues. Germline V gives CDR1 MNHEY, CDR2 SVGAGI. This chain's CDR3 is CASSYIPAEGTEQFF.

The genes are TRBV5-1 and TRBJ1-1; TCRdb's assignment of TRBD1 cannot be checked, as there is no DNA. Per the germline V gene, CDR1 is SGHRS and CDR2 is YFSETQ. The CDR3 is made up of 17 amino acids. The CDR3 region is CASSLSTGDLMNTEAFF. Filled out from reference TRBV5-1 and TRBJ1-1, the complete variable domain reads KAGVTQTPRYLIKTRGQQVTLSCSPISGHRSVSWYQQTPGQGLQFLFEYFSETQRNKGNFPGRFSGRQFSNSRSEMNVSTLELGDSALYLCASSLSTGDLMNTEAFFGQGTRLTVV.

V gene TRBV20-1 combines with J gene TRBJ2-5; TCRdb designates TRBD2, a call that cannot be tested without DNA. The germline gives CDR1 DFQATT, CDR2 SNEGSKA (reference sequence). CDR3 length: 15 residues. CDR3 sequence reads: CSAIVRGGSGETQYF.

CDR3 region: CASSLRRAGGYGTGELFF. The chain employs TRBV11-2 and TRBJ2-2; the TRBD2 assignment by TCRdb is unverifiable without DNA. The CDR3 totals 18 residues. Germline V gene data show CDR1 as SGHAT and CDR2 as FQNNGV. The whole variable domain, filled in from reference TRBV11-2 and TRBJ2-2, reads EAGVAQSPRYKIIEKRQSVAFWCNPISGHATLYWYQQILGQGPKLLIQFQNNGVVDDSQLPKDRFSAERLKGVDSTLKIQPAKLEDSAVYLCASSLRRAGGYGTGELFFGEGSRLTVL.

The gene calls are TRBV5-1 and TRBJ2-1; TCRdb indicates TRBD2, and absent DNA this call remains unverified. CDR1 and CDR2 (germline): SGHRS, YFSETQ. The CDR3 consists of 18 residues. This CDR3 is CASSPQGLASLSYNEQFF.

CDR3 protein: CSASVPEGNQPQHF. The rearrangement joins TRBV20-1 to TRBJ1-5. The CDR3 is 14 residues long. CDR1 and CDR2 (germline): DFQATT, SNEGSKA (reference sequence).

This chain connects TRBV7-8 to TRBJ2-7. Germline-derived CDR1 and CDR2 are SGHVS and FQNEAQ. The CDR3 loop spans 13 amino acids. This CDR3 reads CASSLASAAEQYF.

This chain joins TRBV4-2 and TRBJ2-5. Germline V gives CDR1 LGHNA, CDR2 YNFKEQ. This CDR3 is 15 amino acids long. Here the CDR3 reads CASSQVRASQETQYF.